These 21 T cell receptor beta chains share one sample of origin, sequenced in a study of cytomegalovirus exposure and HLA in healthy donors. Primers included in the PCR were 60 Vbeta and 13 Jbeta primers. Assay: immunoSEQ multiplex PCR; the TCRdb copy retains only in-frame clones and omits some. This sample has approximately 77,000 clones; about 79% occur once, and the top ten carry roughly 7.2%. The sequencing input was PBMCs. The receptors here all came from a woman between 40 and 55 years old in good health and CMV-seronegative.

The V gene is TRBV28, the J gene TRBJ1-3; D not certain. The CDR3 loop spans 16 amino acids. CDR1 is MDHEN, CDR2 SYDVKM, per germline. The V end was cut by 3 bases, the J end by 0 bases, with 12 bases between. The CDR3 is CASSFGVWASGNTIYF. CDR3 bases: TGTGCCAGCAGTTTCGGGGTTTGGGCCTCTGGAAACACCATATATTTT.

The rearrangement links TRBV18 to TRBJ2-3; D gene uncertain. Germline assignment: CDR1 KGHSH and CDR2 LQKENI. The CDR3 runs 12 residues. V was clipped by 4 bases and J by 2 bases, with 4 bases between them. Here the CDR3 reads CASSLYTDTQYF. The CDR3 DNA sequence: TGTGCCAGCTCACTTTACACAGATACGCAGTATTTT.

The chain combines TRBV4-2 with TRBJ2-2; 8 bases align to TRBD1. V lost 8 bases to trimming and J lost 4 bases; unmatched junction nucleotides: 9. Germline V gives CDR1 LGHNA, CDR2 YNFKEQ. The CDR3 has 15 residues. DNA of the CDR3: TGTGCCAGCCTCGGACAGGGCGGTGGCACCGGGGAGCTGTTTTTT. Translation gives CASLGQGGGTGELFF.

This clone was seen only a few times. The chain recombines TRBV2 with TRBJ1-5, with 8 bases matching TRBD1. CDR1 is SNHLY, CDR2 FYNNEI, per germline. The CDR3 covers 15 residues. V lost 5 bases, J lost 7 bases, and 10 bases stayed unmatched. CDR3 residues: CASSFDRGREQPQHF. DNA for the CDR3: TGTGCCAGCAGTTTCGACAGGGGACGAGAACAGCCCCAGCATTTT.

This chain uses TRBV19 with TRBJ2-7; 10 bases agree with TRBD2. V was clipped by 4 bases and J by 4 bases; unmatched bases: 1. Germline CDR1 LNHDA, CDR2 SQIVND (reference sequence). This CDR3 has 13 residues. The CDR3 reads CASSRTSGYEQYF. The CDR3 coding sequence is TGTGCCAGTAGTAGGACTAGCGGTTACGAGCAGTACTTC.

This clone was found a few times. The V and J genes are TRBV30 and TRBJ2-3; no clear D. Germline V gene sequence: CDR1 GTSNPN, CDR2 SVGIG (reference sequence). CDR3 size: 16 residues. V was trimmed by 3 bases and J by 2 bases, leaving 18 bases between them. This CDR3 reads CAWSNGISRSTDTQYF. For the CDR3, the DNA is TGTGCCTGGAGCAACGGAATTTCGCGGTCCACAGATACGCAGTATTTT.

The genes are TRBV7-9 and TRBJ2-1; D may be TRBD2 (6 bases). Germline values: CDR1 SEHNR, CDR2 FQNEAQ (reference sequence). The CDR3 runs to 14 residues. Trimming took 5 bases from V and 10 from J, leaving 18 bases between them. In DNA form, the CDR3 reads TGTGCCAGCAGCGCCACAGTAGCGGTAGGGGAGCAGTTCTTC. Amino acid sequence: CASSATVAVGEQFF.

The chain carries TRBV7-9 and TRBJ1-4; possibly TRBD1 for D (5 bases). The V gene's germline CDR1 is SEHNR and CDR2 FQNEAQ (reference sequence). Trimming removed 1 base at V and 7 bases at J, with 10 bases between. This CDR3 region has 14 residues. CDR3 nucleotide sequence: TGTGCCAGCAGCTTAGGATCGGGGGGTGAAAAACTGTTTTTT. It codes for CASSLGSGGEKLFF.

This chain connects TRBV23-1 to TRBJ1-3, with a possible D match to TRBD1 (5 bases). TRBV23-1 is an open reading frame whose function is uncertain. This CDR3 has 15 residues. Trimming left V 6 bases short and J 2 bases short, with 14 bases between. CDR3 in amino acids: CASRAGGDPGNTIYF. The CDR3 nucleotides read TGCGCCAGCAGGGCGGGGGGGGACCCTGGAAACACCATATATTTT.

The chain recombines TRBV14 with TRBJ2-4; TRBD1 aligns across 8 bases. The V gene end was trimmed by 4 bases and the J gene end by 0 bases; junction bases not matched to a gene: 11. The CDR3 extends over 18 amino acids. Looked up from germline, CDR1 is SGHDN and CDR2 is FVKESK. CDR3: CASSRGQDLKLAKNIQYF. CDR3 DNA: TGTGCCAGCAGCCGGGGACAGGACCTTAAACTAGCCAAAAACATTCAGTACTTC.

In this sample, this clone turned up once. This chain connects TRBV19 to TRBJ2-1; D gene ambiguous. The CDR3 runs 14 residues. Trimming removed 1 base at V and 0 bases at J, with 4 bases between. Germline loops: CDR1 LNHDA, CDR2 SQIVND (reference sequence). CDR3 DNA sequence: TGTGCCAGTAGTATAGTCTTCTCCTACAATGAGCAGTTCTTC. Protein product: CASSIVFSYNEQFF.

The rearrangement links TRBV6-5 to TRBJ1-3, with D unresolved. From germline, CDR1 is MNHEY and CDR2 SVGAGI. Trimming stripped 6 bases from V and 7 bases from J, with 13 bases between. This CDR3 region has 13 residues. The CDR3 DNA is TGTGCCAGCAGGCCTCGTGCTCGGAACACCATATATTTT. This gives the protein CASRPRARNTIYF.

The CDR3 region is CASSLRGSSSDGYTF. The CDR3 coding sequence is TGCGCCAGCAGTTTACGGGGGTCTAGCTCCGATGGCTACACCTTC. This sequence joins TRBV4-1 and TRBJ1-2; D may be TRBD1 (5 bases). The germline V and J ends were trimmed by 6 bases and 6 bases, with 20 bases remaining between them. CDR1 and CDR2 from the germline V gene are MGHRA and YSYEKL. CDR3 length: 15 amino acids.

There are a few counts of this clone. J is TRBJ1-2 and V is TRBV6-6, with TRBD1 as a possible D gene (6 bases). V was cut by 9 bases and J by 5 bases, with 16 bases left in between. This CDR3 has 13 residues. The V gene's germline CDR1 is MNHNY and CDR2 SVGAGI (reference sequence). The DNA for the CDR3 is TGTGCCAGTCAAAGTGCCCAGGGGTATGGCTACACCTTC. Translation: CASQSAQGYGYTF.

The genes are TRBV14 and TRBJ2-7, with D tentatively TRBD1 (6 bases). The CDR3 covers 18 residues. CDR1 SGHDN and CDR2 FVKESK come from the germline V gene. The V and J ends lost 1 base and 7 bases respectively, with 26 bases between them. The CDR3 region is CASSQGTLSWKARGEQYF. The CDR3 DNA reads TGTGCCAGCAGCCAAGGCACCTTATCTTGGAAGGCCAGGGGAGAGCAGTACTTC.

The DNA of the CDR3 is TGTGCCAGTAGTACAGGGGGACGGCAGCCCCAGCATTTT. Encoded protein: CASSTGGRQPQHF. The chain links TRBV19 to TRBJ1-5, with 7 bases fitting TRBD1. The CDR3 is made up of 13 amino acids. Trimming cost V 4 bases and J 7 bases; bases outside gene matches: 4. Per the germline V gene, CDR1 is LNHDA and CDR2 is SQIVND (reference sequence). Supplemented by reference TRBV19 and TRBJ1-5, the full variable domain reads DGGITQSPKYLFRKEGQNVTLSCEQNLNHDAMYWYRQDPGQGLRLIYYSQIVNDFQKGDIAEGYSVSREKKESFPLTVTSAQKNPTAFYLCASSTGGRQPQHFGDGTRLSIL.

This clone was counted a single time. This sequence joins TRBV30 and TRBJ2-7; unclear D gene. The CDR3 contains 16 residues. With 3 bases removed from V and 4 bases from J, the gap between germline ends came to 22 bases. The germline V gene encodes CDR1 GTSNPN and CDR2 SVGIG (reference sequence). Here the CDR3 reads CAWRKTAAGLSYEQYF. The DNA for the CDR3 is TGTGCCTGGAGAAAAACCGCGGCCGGTCTATCTTACGAGCAGTACTTC.

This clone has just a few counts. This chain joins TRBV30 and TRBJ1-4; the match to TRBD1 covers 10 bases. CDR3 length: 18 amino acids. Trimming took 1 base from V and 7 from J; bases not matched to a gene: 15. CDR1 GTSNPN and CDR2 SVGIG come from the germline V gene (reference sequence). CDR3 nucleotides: TGTGCCTGGAGTGCCCTTAATCGGCCGGGACAGGGGATTGAAAAACTGTTTTTT. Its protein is CAWSALNRPGQGIEKLFF.

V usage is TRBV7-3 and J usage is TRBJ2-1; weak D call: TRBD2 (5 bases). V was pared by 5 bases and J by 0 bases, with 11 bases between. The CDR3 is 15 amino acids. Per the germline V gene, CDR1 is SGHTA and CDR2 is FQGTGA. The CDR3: CASSPLGGSYNEQFF. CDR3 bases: TGTGCCAGCAGCCCCCTAGGAGGCTCCTACAATGAGCAGTTCTTC.

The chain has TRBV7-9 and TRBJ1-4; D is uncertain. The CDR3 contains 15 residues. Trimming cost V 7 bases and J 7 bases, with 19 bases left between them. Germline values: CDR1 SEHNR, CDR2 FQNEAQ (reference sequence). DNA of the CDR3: TGTGCCAGCACCTCCGAGGGCATAAAATCTGAAAAACTGTTTTTT. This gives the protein CASTSEGIKSEKLFF.

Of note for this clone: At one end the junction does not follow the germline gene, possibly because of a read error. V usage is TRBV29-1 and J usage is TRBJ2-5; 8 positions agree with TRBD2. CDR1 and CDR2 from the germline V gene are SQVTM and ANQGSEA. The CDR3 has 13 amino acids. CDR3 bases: TGCAGCACTCGGGCTAGCGGGCGAGAGGCCCAGTACTTC. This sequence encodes CSTRASGREAQYF. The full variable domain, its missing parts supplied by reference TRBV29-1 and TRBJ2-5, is SAVISQKPSRDICQRGTSLTIQCQVDSQVTMMFWYRQQPGQSLTLIATANQGSEATYESGFVIDKFPISRPNLTFSTLTVSNMSPEDSSIYLCSTRASGREAQYFGPGTRLLVL.